This is a list of T cell receptor beta chains from one sample in a study of cytomegalovirus exposure and HLA in healthy donors. Sequencing was performed with immunoSEQ multiplex PCR; in TCRdb, only in-frame clones are kept and a portion is missing. Of some 71,000 clones listed, around 74% are singletons. Source material: PBMCs. All receptors come from a woman in her twenties or thirties in good health and CMV-seropositive. Both conserved end residues are part of each CDR3. The D gene is left open where the match is weak. Clone sizes are given selectively: once, few, many, or a class where the clone is expanded.

j_call clone_size d_call v_call cdr3_nt cdr3_aa
TRBJ1-5 - TRBD1 TRBV2 TGTGCCAGCAGACTGGGACAGAATCAGCCCCAGCATTTT CASRLGQNQPQHF
TRBJ2-3 - TRBD2 TRBV7-2 TGTGCCAGCAGGCTACTAGCGGGCCGCACAGATACGCAGTATTTT CASRLLAGRTDTQYF
TRBJ2-7 few - TRBV6-5 TGTGCCAGCAGTCCGGGTTGGCTAGTGTTGCAGTACTTC CASSPGWLVLQYF
TRBJ2-1 - - TRBV29-1 TGCAGCGTTGGGGTGAGGATTGAGGGTGAGCAGTTCTTC CSVGVRIEGEQFF
TRBJ2-5 once - TRBV19 TGTGCCAGTAGTAGATGGACAGCACAAGAGACCCAGTACTTC CASSRWTAQETQYF
TRBJ1-4 - - TRBV27 TGTGCCAGCAGTTTGGACACTCATGAAAAACTGTTTTTT CASSLDTHEKLFF
TRBJ2-4 few TRBD1 TRBV10-3 TGTGCCATCAGTGGGACAGGGGGCTTGGGAAACATTCAGTACTTC CAISGTGGLGNIQYF
TRBJ2-3 - - TRBV29-1 TGCAGCGCAACTCCTATAGGGGTTCGGGTTACAGATACGCAGTATTTT CSATPIGVRVTDTQYF
TRBJ1-1 - - TRBV7-9 TGTGCCAGCAGCTTATACGGGGGGAGCACTGAAGCTTTCTTT CASSLYGGSTEAFF
TRBJ1-4 once - TRBV2 TGTGCCAGCAGTCTATCCGGGACACCCCGAGGGAAACTGTTTTTT CASSLSGTPRGKLFF
TRBJ2-5 - - TRBV5-1 TGCGCCAGCAGCTTGGATGGTCAGGAGACCCAGTACTTC CASSLDGQETQYF
TRBJ1-1 - - TRBV5-1 TGCGCCAGCAGCCCGCGGACGGGGGACACTGAAGCTTTCTTT CASSPRTGDTEAFF
TRBJ2-2 - TRBD2 TRBV6-1 TGTGCCAGCAGTGGGGCTTGGCTAGCGGGAGGCCTGAACACCGGGGAGCTGTTTTTT CASSGAWLAGGLNTGELFF
TRBJ2-1 - TRBD2 TRBV13 TGTGCCAGCAGCTTAAGGACTAGCGGTTACAATGAGCAGTTCTTC CASSLRTSGYNEQFF
TRBJ2-1 - - TRBV4-2 TGTGCCAGCAGCCAAGGGGAGGCCCATGGGAATGAGCAGTTCTTC CASSQGEAHGNEQFF
TRBJ1-1 - - TRBV5-1 TGCGCCAGCAGCTTGGCCGTTGGCGGCACTGAAGCTTTCTTT CASSLAVGGTEAFF
TRBJ2-7 - - TRBV30 TGTGCCTGGAGCACCGCGGGAGAGCAGTACTTC CAWSTAGEQYF
TRBJ2-1 - TRBD2 TRBV15 TGTGCCACCAGCAGAGAGGGGGATCCCGGGAGGGAGCAGTTCTTC CATSREGDPGREQFF
TRBJ1-2 - TRBD1 TRBV7-2 TGTGCCAGCAGCTCGAAAGGACAGGGGGCGAGTGGCTACACCTTC CASSSKGQGASGYTF
TRBJ2-7 once TRBD2 TRBV11-3 TGTGCCAGCAGCTTAGGTAGGACTAGCAATGAGCAGTACTTC CASSLGRTSNEQYF
TRBJ1-4 few - TRBV28 TGTGCCAGCAGTTCCCCGGGGGGAGCTGGAGAAAAACTGTTTTTT CASSSPGGAGEKLFF
TRBJ2-5 few TRBD1 TRBV4-1 TGCGCCAGCAGCCAAGAAGAGGGCAGGGGGCAGACCCAGTACTTC CASSQEEGRGQTQYF
TRBJ1-2 - TRBD1 TRBV9 TGTGCCAGCGCGACAGGGGGTAACTATGGCTACACCTTC CASATGGNYGYTF
TRBJ1-4 - TRBD1 TRBV30 TGTGCCTGGTCCGGGACAGTTAATGAAAAACTGTTTTTT CAWSGTVNEKLFF
TRBJ1-1 - - TRBV28 TGTGCCAGCTTAAAGGGGGATCGGCGAGCTTTCTTT CASLKGDRRAFF
TRBJ1-1 few - TRBV19 TGTGCCAGTAGTATGGGCAGGCAGAACACTGAAGCTTTCTTT CASSMGRQNTEAFF
TRBJ1-2 once TRBD1 TRBV7-2 TGTGCCAGCAGCCCGGACAGGGGCGGAGGCTACACCTTC CASSPDRGGGYTF
TRBJ2-2 - - TRBV5-4 TGTGCCAGCAGCCTAAGACAGAAAACCGGGGAGCTGTTTTTT CASSLRQKTGELFF
TRBJ2-7 - - TRBV7-9 TGTGCCAGCAGCTTAGCGCTACAGGGAGTCGAGCAGTACTTC CASSLALQGVEQYF
TRBJ2-3 - - TRBV25-1 TGTGCCAGCAGTGATCCAGCCGACAGGTATAGTACTAATACGCAGTATTTT CASSDPADRYSTNTQYF
TRBJ2-1 - - TRBV30 TGTGCCTGGTCAGGGTACAATGAGCAGTTCTTC CAWSGYNEQFF
TRBJ2-3 few TRBD2 TRBV6-5 TGTGCCAGCAGTTACTCGGGGGCGGGAGGAGATACGCAGTATTTT CASSYSGAGGDTQYF
TRBJ1-3 - TRBD1 TRBV6-1 TGTGCCAGCAGCTCGCGGGGACAGTCGGGGAACACCATATATTTT CASSSRGQSGNTIYF
TRBJ1-1 - - TRBV2 TGTGCCAGCAACGAGGGATACACTGAAGCTTTCTTT CASNEGYTEAFF
TRBJ1-4 - TRBD1 TRBV5-1 TGCGCCAGCAGTATACAGGGGGCAGGGGAAAAACTGTTTTTT CASSIQGAGEKLFF
TRBJ2-3 - - TRBV29-1 TGCAGCGTTCGAGGCCGGAGGTCCCCTAGCACAGATACGCAGTATTTT CSVRGRRSPSTDTQYF
TRBJ2-7 - - TRBV6-1 TGTGCCAGCAGTGAAGGAGGCTACGAGCAGTACTTC CASSEGGYEQYF
TRBJ2-5 - - TRBV30 TGTGCCTGGAACTCCGGAGCGGAAGAGACCCAGTACTTC CAWNSGAEETQYF
TRBJ2-7 - - TRBV5-6 TGTGCCAGCAGCTTAAGGGGTGTCCCCTACGAGCAGTACTTC CASSLRGVPYEQYF
TRBJ2-5 - TRBD2 TRBV4-2 TGTGCCAGCAGCCCGGGACTAGCGGCCCAAGAGACCCAGTACTTC CASSPGLAAQETQYF
TRBJ1-4 - - TRBV6-6 TGTGCCAGCAGTTACTCGCAGGGGAATCGAGAAAAACTGTTTTTT CASSYSQGNREKLFF
TRBJ2-5 few - TRBV19 TGTGCCAGTAAGAAGACAAACCTGCAAGAGACCCAGTACTTC CASKKTNLQETQYF
TRBJ1-5 - - TRBV30 TGTGCCTGGAGTGTGCAGAGCAATCAGCCCCAGCATTTT CAWSVQSNQPQHF
TRBJ2-3 - TRBD2 TRBV29-1 TGCAGCGTGGCCGGATGGACTAGCAGCACAGATACGCAGTATTTT CSVAGWTSSTDTQYF
TRBJ1-5 - - TRBV9 TGTGCCAGCAGCGTTGGGGACCGCGGGGGTTTCAATCAGCCCCAGCATTTT CASSVGDRGGFNQPQHF
TRBJ2-7 few TRBD2 TRBV5-4 TGTGCCAGCAGTAAGAGTGTCTCGGGACTAGCGGGATTAACCTACGAGCAGTACTTC CASSKSVSGLAGLTYEQYF
TRBJ2-7 - - TRBV7-9 TGTGCCAGCAGCTTGTTTGGGCTCAGCTACGAGCAGTACTTC CASSLFGLSYEQYF
TRBJ2-7 - - TRBV6-5 TGTGCCAGCAGTTACTCTGGGCCCTACGAGCAGTACTTC CASSYSGPYEQYF
TRBJ2-3 - TRBD1 TRBV5-4 TGTGCCAGCAGCTCCGGACAGGTCACAGATACGCAGTATTTT CASSSGQVTDTQYF
TRBJ2-5 - - TRBV5-4 TGTGCCAGCAGCTGGGGGGATTCGGAGACCCAGTACTTC CASSWGDSETQYF
TRBJ1-1 few - TRBV6-1 TGTGCCAGCAGTGATAGTCGGGGGAACACTGAAGCTTTCTTT CASSDSRGNTEAFF
TRBJ2-1 few TRBD2 TRBV2 TGTGCCAGCAGTGAAGGTCGGACTAGCTCGTCGCAGTTCTTC CASSEGRTSSSQFF
TRBJ1-4 few - TRBV2 TGTGCCAGCAGAGCCGGGACAACAAGAGAAAAACTGTTTTTT CASRAGTTREKLFF
TRBJ1-1 - TRBD1 TRBV6-5 TGTGCCAGCAGTTCCCCCGCCGGACAGGGCACTTTCTTT CASSSPAGQGTFF